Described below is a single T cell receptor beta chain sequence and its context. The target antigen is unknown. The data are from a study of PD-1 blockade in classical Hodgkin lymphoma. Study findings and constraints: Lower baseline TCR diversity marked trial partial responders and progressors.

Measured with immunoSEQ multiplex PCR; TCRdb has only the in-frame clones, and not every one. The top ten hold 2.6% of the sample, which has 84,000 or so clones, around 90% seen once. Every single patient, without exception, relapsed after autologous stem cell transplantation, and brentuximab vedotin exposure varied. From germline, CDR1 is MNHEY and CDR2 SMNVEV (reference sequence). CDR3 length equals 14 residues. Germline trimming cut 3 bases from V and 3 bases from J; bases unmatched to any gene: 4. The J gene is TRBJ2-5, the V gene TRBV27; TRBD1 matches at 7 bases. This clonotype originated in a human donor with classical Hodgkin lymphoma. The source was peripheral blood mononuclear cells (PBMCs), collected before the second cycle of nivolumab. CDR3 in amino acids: CASSLDRRKETQYF. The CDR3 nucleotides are TGTGCCAGCAGTTTGGACAGGCGGAAAGAGACCCAGTACTTC.